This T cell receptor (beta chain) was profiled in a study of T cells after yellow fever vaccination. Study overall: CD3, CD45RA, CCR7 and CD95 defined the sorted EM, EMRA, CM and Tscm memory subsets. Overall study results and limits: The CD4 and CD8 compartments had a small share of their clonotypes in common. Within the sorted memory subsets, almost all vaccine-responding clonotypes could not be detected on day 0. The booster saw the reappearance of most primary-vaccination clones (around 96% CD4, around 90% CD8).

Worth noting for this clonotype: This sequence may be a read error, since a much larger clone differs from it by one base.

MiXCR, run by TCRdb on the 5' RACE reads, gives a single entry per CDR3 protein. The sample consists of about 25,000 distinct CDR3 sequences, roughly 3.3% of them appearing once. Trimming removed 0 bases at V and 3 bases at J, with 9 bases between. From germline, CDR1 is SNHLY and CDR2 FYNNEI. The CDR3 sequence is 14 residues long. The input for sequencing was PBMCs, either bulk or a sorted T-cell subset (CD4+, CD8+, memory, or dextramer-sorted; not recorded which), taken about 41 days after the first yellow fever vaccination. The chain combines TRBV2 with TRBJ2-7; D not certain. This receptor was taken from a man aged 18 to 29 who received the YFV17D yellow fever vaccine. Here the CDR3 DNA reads TGTGCCAGCAGTGAAGCTTCCGTTCTCTACGAGCAGTACTTC. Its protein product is CASSEASVLYEQYF.